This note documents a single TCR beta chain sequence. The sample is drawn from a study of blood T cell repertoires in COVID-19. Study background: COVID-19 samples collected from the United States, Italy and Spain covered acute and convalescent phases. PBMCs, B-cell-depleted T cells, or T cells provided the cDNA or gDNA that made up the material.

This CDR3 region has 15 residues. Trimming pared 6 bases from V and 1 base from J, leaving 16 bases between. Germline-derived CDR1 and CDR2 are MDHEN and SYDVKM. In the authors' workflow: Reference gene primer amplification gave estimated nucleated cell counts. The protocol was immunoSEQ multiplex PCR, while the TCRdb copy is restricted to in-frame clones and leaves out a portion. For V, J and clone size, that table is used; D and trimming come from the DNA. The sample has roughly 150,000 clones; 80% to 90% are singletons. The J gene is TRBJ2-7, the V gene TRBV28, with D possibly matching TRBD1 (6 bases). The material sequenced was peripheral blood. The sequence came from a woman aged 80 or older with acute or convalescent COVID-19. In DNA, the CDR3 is TGTGCCAGCAGCTATAATCGCGGACAGTCCTACGAGCAGTACTTC. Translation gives CASSYNRGQSYEQYF.